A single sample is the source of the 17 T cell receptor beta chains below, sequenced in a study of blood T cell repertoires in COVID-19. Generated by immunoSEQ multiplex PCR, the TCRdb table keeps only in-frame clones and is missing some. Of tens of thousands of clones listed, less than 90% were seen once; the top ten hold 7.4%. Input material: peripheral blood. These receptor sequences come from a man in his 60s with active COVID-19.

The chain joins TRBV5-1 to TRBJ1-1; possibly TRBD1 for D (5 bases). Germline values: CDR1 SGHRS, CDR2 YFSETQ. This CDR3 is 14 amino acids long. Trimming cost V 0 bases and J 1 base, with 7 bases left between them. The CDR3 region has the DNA TGCGCCAGCAGCTTGGACGGGGGGAACACTGAAGCTTTCTTT. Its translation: CASSLDGGNTEAFF.

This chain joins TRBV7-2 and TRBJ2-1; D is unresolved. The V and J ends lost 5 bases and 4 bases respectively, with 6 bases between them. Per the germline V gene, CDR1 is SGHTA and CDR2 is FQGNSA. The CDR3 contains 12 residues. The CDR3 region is CASSQTYNEQFF. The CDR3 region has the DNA TGTGCCAGCAGCCAAACTTACAATGAGCAGTTCTTC.

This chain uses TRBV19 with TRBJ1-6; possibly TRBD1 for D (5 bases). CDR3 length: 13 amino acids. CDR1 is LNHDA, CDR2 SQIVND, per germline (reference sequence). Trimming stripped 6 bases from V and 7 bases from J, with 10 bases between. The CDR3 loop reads CASRPGGNSPLHF. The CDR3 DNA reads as TGTGCCAGTAGGCCCGGGGGGAATTCACCCCTCCACTTT.

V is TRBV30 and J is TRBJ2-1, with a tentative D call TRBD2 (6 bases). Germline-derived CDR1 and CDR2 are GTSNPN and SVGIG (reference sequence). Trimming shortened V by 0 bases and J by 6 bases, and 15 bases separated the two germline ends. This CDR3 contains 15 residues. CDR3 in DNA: TGTGCCTGGAGTGTACGACTAGTCAACCGCAATGAGCAGTTCTTC. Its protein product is CAWSVRLVNRNEQFF.

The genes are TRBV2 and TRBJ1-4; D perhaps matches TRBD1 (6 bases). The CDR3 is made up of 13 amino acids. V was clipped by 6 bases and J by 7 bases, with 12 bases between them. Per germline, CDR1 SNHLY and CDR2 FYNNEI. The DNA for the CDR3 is TGTGCCAGCAGGGGCAGGGGAGTTGAAAAACTGTTTTTT. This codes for CASRGRGVEKLFF.

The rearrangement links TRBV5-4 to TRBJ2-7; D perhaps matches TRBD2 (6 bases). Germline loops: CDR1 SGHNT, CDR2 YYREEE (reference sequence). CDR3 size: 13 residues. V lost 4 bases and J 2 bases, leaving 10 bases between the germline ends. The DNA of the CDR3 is TGTGCCAGCAGCCCCGGACTACCCTACGAGCAGTACTTC. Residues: CASSPGLPYEQYF.

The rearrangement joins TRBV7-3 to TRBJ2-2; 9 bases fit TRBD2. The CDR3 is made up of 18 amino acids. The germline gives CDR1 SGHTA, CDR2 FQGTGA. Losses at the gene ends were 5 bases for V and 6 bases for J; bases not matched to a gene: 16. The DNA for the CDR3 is TGTGCCAGCAGCGCGGCGGCGACTAGCGGTTCTCTGGCCGGGGAGCTGTTTTTT. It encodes CASSAAATSGSLAGELFF.

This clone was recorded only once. DNA for the CDR3: TGTGCCAGCAGCTTGGGACTCTCGACGCTCCAAGAGACCCAGTACTTC. Its protein is CASSLGLSTLQETQYF. This sequence joins TRBV5-6 and TRBJ2-5; D gene unclear. V was pared by 0 bases and J by 1 base, with 13 bases between. Germline V gene lookup returns CDR1 SGHDT and CDR2 YYEEEE. The CDR3 totals 16 residues.

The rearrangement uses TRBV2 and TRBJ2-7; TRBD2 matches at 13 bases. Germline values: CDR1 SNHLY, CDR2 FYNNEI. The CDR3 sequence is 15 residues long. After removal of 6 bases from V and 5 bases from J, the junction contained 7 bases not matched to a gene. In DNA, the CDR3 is TGTGCCAGCAGGGTAGGGACTAGCGGGAAACACGAGCAGTACTTC. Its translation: CASRVGTSGKHEQYF.

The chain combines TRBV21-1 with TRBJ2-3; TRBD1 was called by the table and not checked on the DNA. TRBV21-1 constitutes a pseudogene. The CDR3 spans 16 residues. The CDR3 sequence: CASSATGGRCSDTQYF. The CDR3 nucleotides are TGTGCCAGCAGCGCAACAGGGGGAAGATGTTCAGATACGCAGTATTTT.

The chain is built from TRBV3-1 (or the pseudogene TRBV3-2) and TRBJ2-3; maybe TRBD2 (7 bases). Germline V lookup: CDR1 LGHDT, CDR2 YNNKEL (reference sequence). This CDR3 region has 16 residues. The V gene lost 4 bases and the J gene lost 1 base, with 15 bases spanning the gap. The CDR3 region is CASSPIGGAGTDTQYF. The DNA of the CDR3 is TGTGCCAGCAGCCCCATTGGGGGGGCAGGCACAGATACGCAGTATTTT.

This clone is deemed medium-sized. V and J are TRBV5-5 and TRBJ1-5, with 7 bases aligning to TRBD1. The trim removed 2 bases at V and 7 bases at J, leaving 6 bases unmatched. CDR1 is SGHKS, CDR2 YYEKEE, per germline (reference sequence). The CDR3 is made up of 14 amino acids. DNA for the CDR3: TGTGCCAGCAGCTTAACAGGGGTAGAACAGCCCCAGCATTTT. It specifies CASSLTGVEQPQHF.

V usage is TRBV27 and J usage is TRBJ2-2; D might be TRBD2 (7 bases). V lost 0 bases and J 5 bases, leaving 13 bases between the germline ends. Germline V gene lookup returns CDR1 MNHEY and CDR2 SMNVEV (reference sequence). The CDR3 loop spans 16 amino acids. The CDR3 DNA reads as TGTGCCAGCAGTTTATCTTCCGGGGGGCTGACCGGGGAGCTGTTTTTT. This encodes CASSLSSGGLTGELFF.

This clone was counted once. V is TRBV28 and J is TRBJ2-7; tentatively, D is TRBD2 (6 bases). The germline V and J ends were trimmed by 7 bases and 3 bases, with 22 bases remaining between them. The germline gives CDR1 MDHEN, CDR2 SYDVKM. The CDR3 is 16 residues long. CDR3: CASKNPGLDPNYEQYF. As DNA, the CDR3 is TGTGCCAGCAAAAATCCGGGACTTGACCCAAACTACGAGCAGTACTTC. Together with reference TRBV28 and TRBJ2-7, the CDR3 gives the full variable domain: DVKVTQSSRYLVKRTGEKVFLECVQDMDHENMFWYRQDPGLGLRLIYFSYDVKMKEKGDIPEGYSVSREKKERFSLILESASTNQTSMYLCASKNPGLDPNYEQYFGPGTRLTVT.

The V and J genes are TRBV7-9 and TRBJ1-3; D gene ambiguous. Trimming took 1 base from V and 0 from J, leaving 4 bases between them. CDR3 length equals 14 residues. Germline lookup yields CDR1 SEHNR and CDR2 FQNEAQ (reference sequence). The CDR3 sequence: CASSLGSSGNTIYF. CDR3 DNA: TGTGCCAGCAGCTTAGGTAGCTCTGGAAACACCATATATTTT.

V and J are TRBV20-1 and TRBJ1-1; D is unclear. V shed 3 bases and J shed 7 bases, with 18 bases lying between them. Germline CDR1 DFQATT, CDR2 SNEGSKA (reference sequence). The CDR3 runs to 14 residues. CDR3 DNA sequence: TGCAGTGCTAGTGGGCAACTTAATTCGGGTGAAGCTTTCTTT. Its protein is CSASGQLNSGEAFF.

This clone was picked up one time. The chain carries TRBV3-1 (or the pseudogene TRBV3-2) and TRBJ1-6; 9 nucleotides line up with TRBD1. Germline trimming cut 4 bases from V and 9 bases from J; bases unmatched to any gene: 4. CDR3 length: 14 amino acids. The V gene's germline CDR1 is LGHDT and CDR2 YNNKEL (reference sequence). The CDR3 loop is CASSRTGERSPLHF. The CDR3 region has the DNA TGTGCCAGCAGCCGGACAGGGGAACGTTCACCCCTCCACTTT.